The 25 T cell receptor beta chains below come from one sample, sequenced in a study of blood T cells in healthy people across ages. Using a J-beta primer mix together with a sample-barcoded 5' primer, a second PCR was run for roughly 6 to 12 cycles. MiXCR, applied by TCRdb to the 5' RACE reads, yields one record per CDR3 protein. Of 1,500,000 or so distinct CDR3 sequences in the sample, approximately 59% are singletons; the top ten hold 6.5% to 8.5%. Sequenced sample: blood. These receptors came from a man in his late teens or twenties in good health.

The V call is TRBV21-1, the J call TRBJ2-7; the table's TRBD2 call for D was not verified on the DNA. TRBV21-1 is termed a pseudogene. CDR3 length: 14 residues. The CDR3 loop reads CASSKVEGAYEQYF. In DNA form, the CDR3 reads TGTGCCAGCAGCAAAGTTGAGGGAGCCTACGAGCAGTACTTC.

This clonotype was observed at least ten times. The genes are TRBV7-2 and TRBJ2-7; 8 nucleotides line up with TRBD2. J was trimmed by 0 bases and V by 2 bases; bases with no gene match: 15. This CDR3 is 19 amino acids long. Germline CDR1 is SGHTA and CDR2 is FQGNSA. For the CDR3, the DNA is TGTGCCAGCAGCTTAAGTACCTTGATTGCGGGAGGCCCCTCCTACGAGCAGTACTTC. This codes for CASSLSTLIAGGPSYEQYF.

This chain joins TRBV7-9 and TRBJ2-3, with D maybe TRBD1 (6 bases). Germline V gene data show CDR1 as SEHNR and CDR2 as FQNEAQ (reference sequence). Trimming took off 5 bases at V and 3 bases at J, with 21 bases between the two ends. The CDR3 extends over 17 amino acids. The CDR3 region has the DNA TGTGCCAGCAGCGCCGGGACACACAGGGTTGAAACAGATACGCAGTATTTT. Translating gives CASSAGTHRVETDTQYF.

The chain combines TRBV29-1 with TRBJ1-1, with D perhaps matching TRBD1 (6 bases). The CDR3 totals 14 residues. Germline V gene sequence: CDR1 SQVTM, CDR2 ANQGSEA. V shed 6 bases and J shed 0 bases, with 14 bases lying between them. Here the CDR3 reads CSVAPQGLNTEAFF. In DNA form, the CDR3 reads TGCAGCGTCGCACCCCAGGGGTTGAACACTGAAGCTTTCTTT.

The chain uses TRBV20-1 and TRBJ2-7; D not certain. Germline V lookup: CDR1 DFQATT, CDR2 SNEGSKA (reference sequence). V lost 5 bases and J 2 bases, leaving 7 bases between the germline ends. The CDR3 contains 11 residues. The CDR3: CSAELAYEQYF. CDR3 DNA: TGCAGTGCTGAACTGGCCTACGAGCAGTACTTC.

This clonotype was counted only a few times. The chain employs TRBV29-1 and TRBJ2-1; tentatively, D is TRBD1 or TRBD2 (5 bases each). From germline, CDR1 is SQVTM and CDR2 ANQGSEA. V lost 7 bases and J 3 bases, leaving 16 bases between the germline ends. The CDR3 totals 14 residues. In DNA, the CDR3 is TGCAGCGCAGAGGGACCGACTGACTACAATGAGCAGTTCTTC. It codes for CSAEGPTDYNEQFF.

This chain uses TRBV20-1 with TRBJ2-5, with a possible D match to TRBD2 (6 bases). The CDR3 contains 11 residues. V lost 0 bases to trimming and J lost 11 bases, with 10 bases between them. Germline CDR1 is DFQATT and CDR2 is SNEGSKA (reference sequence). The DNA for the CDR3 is TGCAGTGCTAGAGAGCGGGACGGGCAGTACTTC. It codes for CSARERDGQYF.

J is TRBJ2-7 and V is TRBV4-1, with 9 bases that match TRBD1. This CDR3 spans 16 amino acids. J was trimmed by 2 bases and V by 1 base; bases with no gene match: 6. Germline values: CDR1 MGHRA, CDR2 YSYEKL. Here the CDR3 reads CASSQGTGGTAYEQYF. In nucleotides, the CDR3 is TGCGCCAGCAGCCAAGGTACAGGGGGCACCGCCTACGAGCAGTACTTC.

CDR3 DNA: TGCGCCAGCAGCAAGACTAGCGGCCGAGCCTACGAGCAGTACTTC. Protein product: CASSKTSGRAYEQYF. The chain carries TRBV5-1 and TRBJ2-7; 9 bases are shared with TRBD2. V shed 4 bases and J 2 bases; nucleotides not matched to a gene: 7. CDR1 and CDR2 from the germline V gene are SGHRS and YFSETQ. The length of the CDR3 is 15 residues.

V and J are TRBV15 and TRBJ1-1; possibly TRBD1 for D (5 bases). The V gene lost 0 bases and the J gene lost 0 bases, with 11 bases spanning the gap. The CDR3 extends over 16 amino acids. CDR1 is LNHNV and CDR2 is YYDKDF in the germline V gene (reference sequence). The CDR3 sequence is CATSRDKGIMNTEAFF. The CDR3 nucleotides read TGTGCCACCAGCAGAGATAAGGGGATCATGAACACTGAAGCTTTCTTT.

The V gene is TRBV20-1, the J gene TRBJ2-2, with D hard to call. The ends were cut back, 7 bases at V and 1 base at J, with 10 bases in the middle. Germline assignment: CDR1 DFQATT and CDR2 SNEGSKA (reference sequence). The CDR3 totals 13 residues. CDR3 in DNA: TGCAGTGTTAATCTACAGAACACCGGGGAGCTGTTTTTT. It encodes CSVNLQNTGELFF.

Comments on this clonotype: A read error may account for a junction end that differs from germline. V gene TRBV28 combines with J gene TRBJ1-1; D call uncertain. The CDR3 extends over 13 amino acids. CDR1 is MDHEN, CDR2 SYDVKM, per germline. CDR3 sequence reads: CTSSAGPEPKAFF. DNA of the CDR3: TGTACCAGCAGCGCCGGACCCGAACCGAAAGCTTTCTTT.

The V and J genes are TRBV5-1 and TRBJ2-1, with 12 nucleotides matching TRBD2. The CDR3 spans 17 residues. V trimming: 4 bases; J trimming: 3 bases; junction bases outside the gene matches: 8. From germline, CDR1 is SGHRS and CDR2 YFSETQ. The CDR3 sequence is CASSPGLAGLFYNEQFF. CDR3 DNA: TGCGCCAGCAGCCCGGGACTAGCGGGCCTCTTCTACAATGAGCAGTTCTTC.

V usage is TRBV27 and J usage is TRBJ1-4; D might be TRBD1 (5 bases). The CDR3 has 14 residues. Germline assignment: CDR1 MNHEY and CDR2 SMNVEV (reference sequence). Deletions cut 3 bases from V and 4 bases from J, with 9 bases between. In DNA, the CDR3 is TGTGCCAGCAGTTTGGGGCAGTTTAATGAAAAACTGTTTTTT. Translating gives CASSLGQFNEKLFF.

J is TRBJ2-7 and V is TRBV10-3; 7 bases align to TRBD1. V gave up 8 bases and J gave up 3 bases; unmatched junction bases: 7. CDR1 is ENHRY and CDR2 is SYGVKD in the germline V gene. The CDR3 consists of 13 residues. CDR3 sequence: CAIQSQGIYEQYF. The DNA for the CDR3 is TGTGCCATCCAATCACAGGGGATCTACGAGCAGTACTTC.

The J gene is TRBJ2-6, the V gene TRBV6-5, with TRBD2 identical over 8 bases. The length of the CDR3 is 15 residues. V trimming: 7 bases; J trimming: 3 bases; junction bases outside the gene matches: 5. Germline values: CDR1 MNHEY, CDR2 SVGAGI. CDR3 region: CASNPRGVGANVLTF. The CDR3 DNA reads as TGTGCCAGCAACCCGCGGGGGGTTGGGGCCAACGTCCTGACTTTC.

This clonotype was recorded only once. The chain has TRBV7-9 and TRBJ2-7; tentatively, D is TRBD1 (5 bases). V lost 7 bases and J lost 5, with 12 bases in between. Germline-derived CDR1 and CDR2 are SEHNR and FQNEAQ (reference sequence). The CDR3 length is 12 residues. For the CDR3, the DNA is TGTGCCAGCACCCAGACAGCCGACGAGCAGTACTTC. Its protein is CASTQTADEQYF.

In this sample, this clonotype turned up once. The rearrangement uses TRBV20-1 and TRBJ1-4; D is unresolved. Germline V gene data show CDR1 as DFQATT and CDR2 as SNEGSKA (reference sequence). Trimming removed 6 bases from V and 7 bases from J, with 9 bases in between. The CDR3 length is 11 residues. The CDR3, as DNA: TGCAGTGCCCCCACTTCTGAAAAACTGTTTTTT. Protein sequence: CSAPTSEKLFF.

The CDR3 nucleotides are TGCAGTGCTAGAGGAGGGACAGCTGGATACGAGCAGTACTTC. This encodes CSARGGTAGYEQYF. The J gene is TRBJ2-7, the V gene TRBV20-1; 7 bases map to TRBD1. The trim removed 1 base at V and 4 bases at J, leaving 7 bases unmatched. The length of the CDR3 is 14 residues. Germline values: CDR1 DFQATT, CDR2 SNEGSKA (reference sequence).

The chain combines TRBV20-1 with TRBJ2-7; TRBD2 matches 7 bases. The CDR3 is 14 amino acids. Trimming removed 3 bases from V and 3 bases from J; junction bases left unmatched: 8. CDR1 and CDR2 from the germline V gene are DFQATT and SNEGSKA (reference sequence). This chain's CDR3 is CSASEGPSGYEQYF. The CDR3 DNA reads TGCAGTGCTAGTGAGGGGCCTAGCGGCTACGAGCAGTACTTC.

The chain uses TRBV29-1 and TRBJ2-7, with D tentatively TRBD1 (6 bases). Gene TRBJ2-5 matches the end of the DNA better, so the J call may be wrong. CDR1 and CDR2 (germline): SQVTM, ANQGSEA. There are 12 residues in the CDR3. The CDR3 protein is CSGRRGQETQYF. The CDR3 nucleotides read TGCAGCGGGAGAAGGGGGCAAGAGACCCAGTACTTC.

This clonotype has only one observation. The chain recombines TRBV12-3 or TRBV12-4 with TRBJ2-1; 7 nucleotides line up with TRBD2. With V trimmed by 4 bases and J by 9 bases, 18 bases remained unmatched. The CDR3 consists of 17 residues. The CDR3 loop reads CASSSLGGEGRPVEQFF. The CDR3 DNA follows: TGTGCCAGCAGTTCCTTGGGGGGGGAAGGAAGGCCGGTTGAGCAGTTCTTC.

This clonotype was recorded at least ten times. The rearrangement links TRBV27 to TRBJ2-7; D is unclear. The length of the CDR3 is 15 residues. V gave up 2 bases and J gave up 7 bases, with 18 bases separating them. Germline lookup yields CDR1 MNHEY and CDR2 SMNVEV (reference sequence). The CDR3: CASSLRSANVREQYF. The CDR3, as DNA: TGTGCCAGCAGTTTAAGGTCGGCGAACGTACGTGAGCAGTACTTC.

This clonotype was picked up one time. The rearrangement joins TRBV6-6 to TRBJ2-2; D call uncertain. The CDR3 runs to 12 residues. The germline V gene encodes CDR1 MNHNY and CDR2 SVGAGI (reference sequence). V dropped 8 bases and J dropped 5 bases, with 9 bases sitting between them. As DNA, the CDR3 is TGTGCCAGCGGTGTTCGTACCGGGGAGCTGTTTTTT. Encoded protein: CASGVRTGELFF.

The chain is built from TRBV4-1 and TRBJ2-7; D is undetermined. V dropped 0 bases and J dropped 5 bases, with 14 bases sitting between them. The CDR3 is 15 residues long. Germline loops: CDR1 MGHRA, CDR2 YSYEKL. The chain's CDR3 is CASSQDLARNDEQYF. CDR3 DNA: TGCGCCAGCAGCCAAGATTTAGCCAGGAACGACGAGCAGTACTTC.